One and the same sample provided the 28 T cell receptor beta chains below, sequenced in a study of CD8 T cells in Susac syndrome. The RNA input was about 0.5 to 1 ug, and it was reverse transcribed with random hexamers. TCRdb called the immunoSEQ multiplex PCR reads again in MiXCR, with one record for every CDR3 protein. Among roughly 150,000 distinct CDR3 sequences listed, roughly 95% were seen once. The specimen sequenced was CD4+ T cells from PBMCs. These receptors all stem from a human donor with Susac syndrome.

The chain recombines TRBV3-1 with TRBJ2-1, with D tentatively TRBD2 (6 bases). Per the germline V gene, CDR1 is LGHDT and CDR2 is YNNKEL (reference sequence). V was shortened by 0 bases and J by 3 bases, with 12 bases between the two germline ends. This CDR3 has 16 amino acids. CDR3 loop: CASSQDGGKGYNEQFF. Written as DNA, the CDR3 is TGTGCCAGCAGCCAAGATGGGGGGAAGGGCTACAATGAGCAGTTCTTC.

The chain links TRBV12-3 or TRBV12-4 to TRBJ1-1, with 7 nucleotides matching TRBD1. Trimming took 5 bases from V and 5 from J; bases not matched to a gene: 11. This CDR3 has 15 amino acids. The CDR3 nucleotides are TGTGCCAGCAGTATATACTCGGACAGGATAACTGAAGCTTTCTTT. This codes for CASSIYSDRITEAFF.

The V and J genes are TRBV12-3 or TRBV12-4 and TRBJ2-1; 13 bases fit TRBD2. CDR3 size: 15 residues. J lost 6 bases, V lost 7 bases, and 6 bases had no gene match. The DNA of the CDR3 is TGTGCCAGCACCCAACTAGCGGGGGGGCCCAATGAGCAGTTCTTC. Amino acids: CASTQLAGGPNEQFF.

This clonotype was observed a handful of times. The gene calls are TRBV18 and TRBJ1-1, with no clear D. CDR1 KGHSH and CDR2 LQKENI come from the germline V gene. V lost 3 bases and J 1 base, leaving 0 bases between the germline ends. The CDR3 totals 11 residues. The CDR3 spells CASSPNTEAFF. In DNA, the CDR3 is TGTGCCAGCTCACCGAACACTGAAGCTTTCTTT.

The chain has TRBV29-1 and TRBJ2-1; TRBD1 or TRBD2 may be the D gene (5 bases each). Germline CDR1 SQVTM, CDR2 ANQGSEA. This CDR3 contains 14 residues. V dropped 4 bases and J dropped 3 bases, with 13 bases sitting between them. The chain's CDR3 is CSVAPQGDYNEQFF. CDR3 in DNA: TGCAGCGTTGCTCCCCAGGGAGACTACAATGAGCAGTTCTTC.

The V and J genes are TRBV6-1 and TRBJ2-5; D perhaps matches TRBD1 (5 bases). The CDR3 consists of 14 residues. V lost 0 bases, J lost 5 bases, and 10 bases lay in between. CDR1 and CDR2 from the germline V gene are MNHNS and SASEGT. This CDR3 is CASSEAGRRETQYF. In DNA, the CDR3 is TGTGCCAGCAGTGAAGCGGGGCGTAGGGAGACCCAGTACTTC.

V is TRBV7-2 and J is TRBJ2-1; 7 bases fit TRBD1. The CDR3 length is 13 residues. Germline V gene sequence: CDR1 SGHTA, CDR2 FQGNSA. The ends lost 4 bases at V and 9 bases at J; junction bases unmatched: 6. This CDR3 is CASSSITGAEQFF. Here the CDR3 DNA reads TGTGCCAGCAGCTCAATCACAGGGGCTGAGCAGTTCTTC.

This clonotype showed up just once. This chain uses TRBV5-4 with TRBJ2-5; D is undetermined. From germline, CDR1 is SGHNT and CDR2 YYREEE (reference sequence). The V end lost 6 bases, the J end lost 4 bases, and 10 bases lay between the germline ends. The CDR3 sequence is 12 residues long. This CDR3 reads CASTPLGETQYF. The CDR3 coding sequence is TGTGCCAGCACCCCGTTGGGAGAGACCCAGTACTTC.

The genes are TRBV7-2 and TRBJ2-1; TRBD2 might be the D (5 bases). Germline CDR1 and CDR2: SGHTA and FQGNSA. The CDR3 runs to 15 residues. V was shortened by 5 bases and J by 3 bases, with 14 bases between the two germline ends. The CDR3 reads CASSLGPRGYNEQFF. Written as DNA, the CDR3 is TGTGCCAGCAGCCTAGGGCCCCGGGGCTACAATGAGCAGTTCTTC.

The gene calls are TRBV15 and TRBJ2-1; maybe TRBD1 (6 bases). Trimming pared 1 base from V and 3 bases from J, leaving 10 bases between. The length of the CDR3 is 15 residues. Germline V gives CDR1 LNHNV, CDR2 YYDKDF (reference sequence). In DNA form, the CDR3 reads TGTGCCACCAGCAGAGGAAGGGGGAACTACAATGAGCAGTTCTTC. This translates into CATSRGRGNYNEQFF.

In DNA, the CDR3 is TGCAGTGTACCCAGGGGGGGCAATCAGCCCCAGCATTTT. This translates into CSVPRGGNQPQHF. V gene TRBV20-1 combines with J gene TRBJ1-5, with TRBD1 matching over 7 bases. The germline gives CDR1 DFQATT, CDR2 SNEGSKA (reference sequence). J lost 2 bases, V lost 7 bases, and 5 bases had no gene match. CDR3 length equals 13 residues.

The chain employs TRBV3-1 and TRBJ1-1, with 7 bases identical to TRBD1. Trimming cost V 3 bases and J 3 bases; bases outside gene matches: 4. Germline CDR1 reads LGHDT; CDR2 reads YNNKEL (reference sequence). The CDR3 length is 14 residues. The CDR3 nucleotides read TGTGCCAGCAGCCAGAGACAGGGTCACACTGAAGCTTTCTTT. Translated, it gives CASSQRQGHTEAFF.

The chain employs TRBV20-1 and TRBJ2-3, with D maybe TRBD2 (5 bases). Germline V gene lookup returns CDR1 DFQATT and CDR2 SNEGSKA (reference sequence). V lost 6 bases to trimming and J lost 0 bases, with 13 bases between them. This CDR3 contains 14 residues. The CDR3 sequence: CSAHGGWSTDTQYF. CDR3 nucleotide sequence: TGCAGTGCCCATGGCGGGTGGAGCACAGATACGCAGTATTTT.

The chain has TRBV29-1 and TRBJ2-5, with D perhaps matching TRBD1 or TRBD2 (6 bases each). Germline lookup yields CDR1 SQVTM and CDR2 ANQGSEA. V was pared by 7 bases and J by 5 bases, with 14 bases between. The CDR3 length is 12 residues. The CDR3 DNA reads as TGCAGCGCCGTGGGGGGCGTGGAGACCCAGTACTTC. Amino acid sequence: CSAVGGVETQYF.

The chain recombines TRBV27 with TRBJ1-2; perhaps TRBD1 as D (5 bases). V shed 5 bases and J shed 8 bases, with 15 bases lying between them. CDR1 is MNHEY, CDR2 SMNVEV, per germline (reference sequence). This CDR3 contains 13 residues. The CDR3 region has the DNA TGTGCCAGCAGTACCCGGGACGGTGGAGGCTACACCTTC. Translating it yields CASSTRDGGGYTF.

V and J are TRBV7-2 and TRBJ2-5; TRBD1 matches 8 bases. The germline V gene has CDR1 SGHTA and CDR2 FQGNSA. The CDR3 runs 14 residues. V lost 5 bases and J lost 5; bases outside the gene matches: 7. The CDR3 DNA follows: TGTGCCAGCAGCCCGGACAGGGCGGGTGAGACCCAGTACTTC. It yields the protein CASSPDRAGETQYF. The entire variable domain, with the rest obtained from reference TRBV7-2 and TRBJ2-5, is as follows: GAGVSQSPSNKVTEKGKDVELRCDPISGHTALYWYRQSLGQGLEFLIYFQGNSAPDKSGLPSDRFSAERTGGSVSTLTIQRTQQEDSAVYLCASSPDRAGETQYFGPGTRLLVL.

The chain has TRBV3-1 and TRBJ1-2; D is unclear. The CDR3 spans 14 residues. Germline CDR1 reads LGHDT; CDR2 reads YNNKEL (reference sequence). Trimming cost V 4 bases and J 4 bases, with 13 bases left between them. The CDR3 loop reads CASSRQNVGYGYTF. CDR3 DNA: TGTGCCAGCAGCCGCCAGAATGTCGGCTATGGCTACACCTTC.

This chain joins TRBV29-1 and TRBJ2-5; TRBD2 might be the D (7 bases). This CDR3 contains 13 residues. Germline CDR1 SQVTM, CDR2 ANQGSEA. CDR3: CVGGGLLQETQYF. The CDR3 DNA reads TGCGTGGGGGGGGGCCTCCTTCAAGAGACCCAGTACTTC.

The gene calls are TRBV20-1 and TRBJ2-7, with 8 bases that match TRBD1. The J segment lost 3 bases and the V segment lost 2 bases, leaving 6 bases of the junction unmatched. Looked up from germline, CDR1 is DFQATT and CDR2 is SNEGSKA (reference sequence). This CDR3 is 14 amino acids long. This CDR3 is CSARLDRASYEQYF. CDR3 coding DNA: TGCAGTGCTAGACTGGACAGGGCGAGCTACGAGCAGTACTTC.

This chain's CDR3 is CASSEQGDNSPLHF. The CDR3 DNA is TGCGCCAGCAGCGAACAGGGGGATAATTCACCCCTCCACTTT. The chain recombines TRBV5-1 with TRBJ1-6, with 8 positions matching TRBD1. Germline CDR1 reads SGHRS; CDR2 reads YFSETQ. This CDR3 contains 14 residues. Losses at the gene ends were 4 bases for V and 5 bases for J; bases not matched to a gene: 2.

The J gene is TRBJ2-3, the V gene TRBV20-1; 7 bases line up with TRBD1. From germline, CDR1 is DFQATT and CDR2 SNEGSKA (reference sequence). This CDR3 has 13 amino acids. The CDR3 DNA sequence: TGCAGCGCGGCCGAGGGGGCCAAAGATACGCAGTATTTT. It yields the protein CSAAEGAKDTQYF.

V usage is TRBV6-1 and J usage is TRBJ1-5; the match to TRBD1 covers 8 bases. Trimming cost V 2 bases and J 4 bases; bases outside gene matches: 4. The CDR3 extends over 15 amino acids. The germline CDR1 and CDR2 sequences are MNHNS and SASEGT. DNA of the CDR3: TGTGCCAGCAGTGAAATTGACAGGGGTAATCAGCCCCAGCATTTT. Encoded protein: CASSEIDRGNQPQHF.

This clonotype was detected only once. The chain couples TRBV2 to TRBJ1-6; D uncertain. This CDR3 is built from 14 residues. Germline-derived CDR1 and CDR2 are SNHLY and FYNNEI. The germline V and J ends were trimmed by 0 bases and 11 bases, with 11 bases remaining between them. The CDR3 spells CASSEAVSTTPLHF. The CDR3 DNA follows: TGTGCCAGCAGTGAAGCGGTCTCCACCACACCCCTCCACTTT.

The V and J genes are TRBV6-5 and TRBJ2-3; D gene unclear. CDR3 length equals 12 residues. V was pared by 6 bases and J by 4 bases, with 8 bases between. CDR1 MNHEY and CDR2 SVGAGI come from the germline V gene. The CDR3 region is CASRSEADTQYF. CDR3 DNA sequence: TGTGCCAGCAGGTCCGAAGCAGATACGCAGTATTTT.

The V gene is TRBV7-2, the J gene TRBJ2-7; TRBD1 is a possible D gene (5 bases). V was pared by 6 bases and J by 1 base, with 13 bases between. The length of the CDR3 is 14 residues. Per the germline V gene, CDR1 is SGHTA and CDR2 is FQGNSA. This chain's CDR3 is CASRYRTYSYEQYF. The DNA of the CDR3 is TGTGCCAGCAGATACCGGACATATTCCTACGAGCAGTACTTC.

V is TRBV7-8 and J is TRBJ1-3, with D tentatively TRBD1 (6 bases). There are 15 residues in the CDR3. Trimming shortened V by 1 base and J by 4 bases, and 11 bases separated the two germline ends. Germline assignment: CDR1 SGHVS and CDR2 FQNEAQ. The CDR3 region is CASSLERGIGNTIYF. The CDR3 DNA sequence: TGTGCCAGCAGCTTAGAAAGGGGGATAGGAAACACCATATATTTT.

The V and J genes are TRBV5-1 and TRBJ2-2; D uncertain. This CDR3 is built from 13 residues. Deletions cut 4 bases from V and 4 bases from J, with 8 bases between. CDR1 and CDR2 (germline): SGHRS, YFSETQ. CDR3: CASSLAPTGELFF. In nucleotides, the CDR3 is TGCGCCAGCAGCCTGGCCCCCACCGGGGAGCTGTTTTTT.

The J gene is TRBJ2-3, the V gene TRBV29-1, with 10 positions matching TRBD2. V was pared by 5 bases and J by 4 bases, with 6 bases of the junction left unmatched. Germline V lookup: CDR1 SQVTM, CDR2 ANQGSEA. The CDR3 extends over 14 amino acids. The DNA for the CDR3 is TGCAGCGTTACAACCGGGACTAGCGCAGATACGCAGTATTTT. Its protein product is CSVTTGTSADTQYF.